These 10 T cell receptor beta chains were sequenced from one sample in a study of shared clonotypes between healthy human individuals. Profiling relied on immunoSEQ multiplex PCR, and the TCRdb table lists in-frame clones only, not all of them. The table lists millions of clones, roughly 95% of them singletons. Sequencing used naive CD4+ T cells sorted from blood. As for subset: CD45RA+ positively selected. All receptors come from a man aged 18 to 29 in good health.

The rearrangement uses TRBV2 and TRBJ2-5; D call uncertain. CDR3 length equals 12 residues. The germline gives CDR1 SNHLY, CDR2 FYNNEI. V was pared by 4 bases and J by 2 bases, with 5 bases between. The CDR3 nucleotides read TGTGCCAGCAGTGGACTGCAAGAGACCCAGTACTTC. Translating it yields CASSGLQETQYF. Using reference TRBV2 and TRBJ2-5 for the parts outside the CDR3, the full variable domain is EPEVTQTPSHQVTQMGQEVILRCVPISNHLYFYWYRQILGQKVEFLVSFYNNEISEKSEIFDDQFSVERPDGSNFTLKIRSTKLEDSAMYFCASSGLQETQYFGPGTRLLVL.

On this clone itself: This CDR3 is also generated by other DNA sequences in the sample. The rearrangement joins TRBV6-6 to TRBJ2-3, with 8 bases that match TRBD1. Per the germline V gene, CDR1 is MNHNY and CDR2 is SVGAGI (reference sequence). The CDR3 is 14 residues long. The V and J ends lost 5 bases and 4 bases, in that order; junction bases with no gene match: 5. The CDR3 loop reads CASSRGQGADTQYF. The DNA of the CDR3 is TGTGCCAGCAGTAGAGGACAGGGAGCAGATACGCAGTATTTT.

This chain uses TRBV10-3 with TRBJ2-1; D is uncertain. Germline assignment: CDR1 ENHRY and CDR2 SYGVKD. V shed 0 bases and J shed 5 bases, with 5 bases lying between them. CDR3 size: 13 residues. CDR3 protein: CAISESINNEQFF. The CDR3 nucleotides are TGTGCCATCAGTGAGTCGATCAACAATGAGCAGTTCTTC.

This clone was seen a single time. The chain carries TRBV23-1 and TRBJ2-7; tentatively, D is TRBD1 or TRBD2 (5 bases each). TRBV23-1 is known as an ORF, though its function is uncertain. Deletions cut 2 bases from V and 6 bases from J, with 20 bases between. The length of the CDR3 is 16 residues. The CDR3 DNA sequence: TGCGCCAGCAGTCAACAAGCCCGTGAGGGGCTCGCCGAGCAGTACTTC. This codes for CASSQQAREGLAEQYF.

CDR3 amino acids: CASSQDQARTGAEKLFF. In DNA, the CDR3 is TGTGCCAGCAGCCAAGATCAAGCTAGGACAGGGGCCGAAAAACTGTTTTTT. The gene calls are TRBV14 and TRBJ1-4, with 9 positions matching TRBD1. The CDR3 sequence is 17 residues long. Trimming at V came to 0 bases and at J to 8 bases, leaving 10 bases not matched to a gene. Germline CDR1 reads SGHDN; CDR2 reads FVKESK.

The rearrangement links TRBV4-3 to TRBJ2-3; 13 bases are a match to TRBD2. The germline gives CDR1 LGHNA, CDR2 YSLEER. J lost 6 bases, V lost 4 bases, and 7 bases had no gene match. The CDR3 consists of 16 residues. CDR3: CASSRGTSGTRDTQYF. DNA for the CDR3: TGCGCCAGCAGCCGAGGGACTAGCGGGACACGGGATACGCAGTATTTT.

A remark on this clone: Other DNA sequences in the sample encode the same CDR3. The CDR3 DNA reads as TGTGCTAGTGGTTTGAGTCTTAATCAGCCCCAGCATTTT. This sequence encodes CASGLSLNQPQHF. The rearrangement links TRBV12-5 to TRBJ1-5; D is undetermined. Trimming left V 2 bases short and J 4 bases short, with 6 bases between. The CDR3 is 13 amino acids. Germline CDR1 is LGHNT and CDR2 is FRNRAP. The whole variable domain, remainder taken from reference TRBV12-5 and TRBJ1-5, is DARVTQTPRHKVTEMGQEVTMRCQPILGHNTVFWYRQTMMQGLELLAYFRNRAPLDDSGMPKDRFSAEMPDATLATLKIQPSEPRDSAVYFCASGLSLNQPQHFGDGTRLSIL.

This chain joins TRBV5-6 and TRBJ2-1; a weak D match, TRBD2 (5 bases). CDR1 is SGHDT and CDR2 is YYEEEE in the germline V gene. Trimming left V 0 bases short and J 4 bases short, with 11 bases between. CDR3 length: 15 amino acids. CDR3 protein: CASSLEGSRYNEQFF. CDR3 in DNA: TGTGCCAGCAGCTTGGAAGGGAGTCGGTACAATGAGCAGTTCTTC.

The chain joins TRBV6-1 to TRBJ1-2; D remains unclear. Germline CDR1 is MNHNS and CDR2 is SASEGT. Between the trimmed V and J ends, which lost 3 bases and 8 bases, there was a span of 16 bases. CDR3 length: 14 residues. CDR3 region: CASSEDGPPGGYTF. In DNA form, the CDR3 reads TGTGCCAGCAGTGAGGACGGACCGCCGGGGGGCTACACCTTC.

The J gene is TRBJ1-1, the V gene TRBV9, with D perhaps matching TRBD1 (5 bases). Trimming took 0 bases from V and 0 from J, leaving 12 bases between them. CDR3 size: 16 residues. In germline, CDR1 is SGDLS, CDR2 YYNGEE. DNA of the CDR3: TGTGCCAGCAGCGTAGGGGGAGGGGCTCTGAACACTGAAGCTTTCTTT. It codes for CASSVGGGALNTEAFF.